A single sample is the source of the 2 T cell receptor beta chains below, sequenced in a study of shared clonotypes between healthy human individuals. Assay used: immunoSEQ multiplex PCR; TCRdb lists only in-frame clones, some missing. The profile shows 2 million to 3 million clones, over 85% of them singletons. The sequenced sample consisted of naive CD4+ T cells from PBMCs. Subset given: CD45RA+ positively selected. The source of these receptors is a man between 18 and 29 years old in good health. Some clones in this sample may be carry-over from other donors' samples.

A note on this clone: Within the sample, other DNA sequences also encode this same CDR3. V usage is TRBV30 and J usage is TRBJ2-7, with 11 bases identical to TRBD2. Looked up from germline, CDR1 is GTSNPN and CDR2 is SVGIG (reference sequence). The J segment lost 2 bases and the V segment lost 5 bases, leaving 5 bases of the junction unmatched. The CDR3 sequence is 14 residues long. Written as DNA, the CDR3 is TGTGCCTGGGGGACTAGCGGCGGCGCCTACGAGCAGTACTTC. It translates to CAWGTSGGAYEQYF.

Comments on this clone: Other DNA sequences from this sample encode an identical CDR3 as well. The chain links TRBV5-1 to TRBJ2-7, with 10 bases matching TRBD2. This CDR3 region has 15 residues. Germline CDR1 and CDR2: SGHRS and YFSETQ. The V and J ends lost 4 bases and 1 base, in that order; junction bases with no gene match: 5. For the CDR3, the DNA is TGCGCCAGCAGCAGAGGGACTAGCGAATCCTACGAGCAGTACTTC. This gives the protein CASSRGTSESYEQYF.